A selection of T cell receptor beta chains follows, all from one sample in a study of shared T cell receptors in the human thymus. Libraries were prepared by immunoSEQ multiplex PCR; TCRdb keeps only in-frame clonotypes and omits some of them. The sample carries just under 550,000 clones, more than 75% recorded once. These data were also filed under a second study, of human thymus T cells.

Sequenced sample: thymocytes. The receptors originated from a boy less than two years old with a congenital heart defect. Both conserved end residues are part of each CDR3. D genes are given only for firm matches. Clone size is not always given. Where it is, it says once, few, many or a class for expanded clones.

clone_size	d_call	v_call	j_call	cdr3_nt	cdr3_aa
.	.	TRBV7-7	TRBJ2-5	TGTGCCAGCAGCTTAGGGTTGGCAGGGCACCAAGAGACCCAGTACTTC	CASSLGLAGHQETQYF
.	TRBD1	TRBV7-2	TRBJ2-3	TGTGCCAGCAGCGCAGGGACAGGGGACACAGATACGCAGTATTTT	CASSAGTGDTDTQYF
.	.	TRBV12-2	TRBJ1-2	TGTGCAAGTCGCTCCGGAGGGCTGAACTATGGCTACACCTTC	CASRSGGLNYGYTF
.	.	TRBV10-3	TRBJ1-3	TGTGCCATCACCGCGAACACAGGGGGAAACACCATATATTTT	CAITANTGGNTIYF
few	TRBD2	TRBV28	TRBJ2-1	TGTGCCAGCAGTTCCTTCGGGGGGACTTCCTACAATGAGCAGTTCTTC	CASSSFGGTSYNEQFF
.	.	TRBV4-2	TRBJ2-3	TGTGCCAGCAGTCCCCAGGGCGGGGAGAGCACAGATACGCAGTATTTT	CASSPQGGESTDTQYF
.	TRBD1	TRBV5-6	TRBJ1-1	TGTGCCAGCAGGCAGGGGGACAGCACGGACACTGAAGCTTTCTTT	CASRQGDSTDTEAFF
.	TRBD2	TRBV28	TRBJ2-7	TGTGCCAGCAGTTCGGGACTAGCGGGAGTGAAGGCGTCCTACGAGCAGTACTTC	CASSSGLAGVKASYEQYF
.	.	TRBV4-3	TRBJ2-7	TGCGCCAGCAGCCAAGATGGCGGGTCCTACGAGCAGTACTTC	CASSQDGGSYEQYF
.	TRBD1	TRBV19	TRBJ2-5	TGTGCCAGTAGTGTAACCGGGACAGGTGACTCGTCGGTGCCGCCACACCAAGAGACCCAGTACTTC	CASSVTGTGDSSVPPHQETQYF
.	.	TRBV2	TRBJ2-5	TGTGCCAGCAAAATAAGTCTCGACAGGAACTTC	CASKISLDRNF
few	.	TRBV6-5	TRBJ2-7	TGTGCCAGCAGTCCTCTGGCGGAGGACTCCTACGAGCAGTACTTC	CASSPLAEDSYEQYF
.	TRBD2	TRBV7-9	TRBJ2-3	TGTGCCAGCAGCCCAAGGCTAGCGGGAGGGGAAGATACGCAGTATTTT	CASSPRLAGGEDTQYF
.	TRBD1	TRBV2	TRBJ2-1	TGTGCCAGCAGTGAAAAGGGACAGGGGGCCAATGAGCAGTTCTTC	CASSEKGQGANEQFF
.	.	TRBV18	TRBJ2-5	TGTGCCAGCTCACACCGAGGAGGGCAAGAGACCCAGTACTTC	CASSHRGGQETQYF